This TCR beta chain originates from a study of cytomegalovirus exposure and HLA in healthy donors. Study as a whole: From HLA-typed donors, an early data release held roughly 80 million unique TCRs. Study findings and constraints: Follow-up analysis found HLA locus-dependent TCR association rates, highest for DRB1 and lowest for HLA-C. In an earlier analysis, in 587 donors, most V segments appeared productive either ~87% or ~30% of the time. Across donors, sequencing depth was assumed by presence/absence analyses to be roughly uniform.

The PCR made use of 60 Vbeta and 13 Jbeta primers. Sequencing was performed with immunoSEQ multiplex PCR; in TCRdb, only in-frame clones are kept and a portion is missing. The table shows about 160,000 clones, with 80% occurring only once. The CDR3 consists of 13 residues. Germline CDR1 is GTSNPN and CDR2 is SVGIG (reference sequence). Worth noting for this clone: Its antigen remains unknown.

V usage is TRBV30 and J usage is TRBJ2-2, with D perhaps TRBD1 (6 bases). The sequencing input was PBMCs. The TCR comes from a male donor in good health and CMV-seropositive. Here the CDR3 reads CAGARSFTGELFF. CDR3 coding DNA: TGTGCGGGGGCCAGGTCCTTCACCGGGGAGCTGTTTTTT.